Below, 8 T cell receptor beta chains from the same sample are listed, as sequenced in a study of blood T cell repertoires in COVID-19. Some clones are missing from TCRdb's copy, which holds only in-frame ones; the method was immunoSEQ multiplex PCR. Found here are more than 300,000 clones, roughly nine tenths of them singletons; the top ten hold 3.9%. Sequenced sample: PBMCs or T cells enriched from blood (not recorded which). The receptor set was obtained from a woman younger than 45 who had been exposed to COVID-19.

The chain combines TRBV6-6 with TRBJ1-2; TRBD1 agrees at 7 bases. J gave up 5 bases and V 2 bases, and 2 bases lay outside the gene matches. Germline assignment: CDR1 MNHNY and CDR2 SVGAGI (reference sequence). The CDR3 consists of 13 residues. The CDR3 sequence is CASSYAQGYGYTF. The DNA for the CDR3 is TGTGCCAGCAGTTACGCACAGGGGTATGGCTACACCTTC.

The rearrangement uses TRBV10-3 and TRBJ1-1; D gene ambiguous. The CDR3 covers 12 residues. CDR1 is ENHRY and CDR2 is SYGVKD in the germline V gene. Between the trimmed V and J ends, which lost 7 bases and 3 bases, there was a span of 9 bases. The CDR3 nucleotides are TGTGCCATCAAAGGCGGTGACACTGAAGCTTTCTTT. Protein: CAIKGGDTEAFF.

This sequence joins TRBV7-3 and TRBJ2-1, with D maybe TRBD2 (6 bases). The CDR3 loop spans 13 amino acids. Germline V lookup: CDR1 SGHTA, CDR2 FQGTGA. The ends were cut back, 3 bases at V and 10 bases at J, with 13 bases in the middle. This CDR3 reads CASSFGASEEQFF. For the CDR3, the DNA is TGTGCCAGCAGCTTTGGGGCTAGCGAGGAGCAGTTCTTC.

Note on this clone: Different DNA sequences within this sample yield the same CDR3. V usage is TRBV18 and J usage is TRBJ2-5, with D unclear. Looked up from germline, CDR1 is KGHSH and CDR2 is LQKENI. Trimming took 4 bases from V and 3 from J, leaving 3 bases between them. The CDR3 runs to 11 residues. The CDR3 DNA follows: TGTGCCAGCTCACTCGAAGAGACCCAGTACTTC. Amino acids: CASSLEETQYF.

CDR3 coding DNA: TGTGCCAGCAGCCCCGTAGCGGGCTCCGAGCAGTACTTC. Protein sequence: CASSPVAGSEQYF. J is TRBJ2-7 and V is TRBV5-4; TRBD2 matches at 7 bases. Germline assignment: CDR1 SGHNT and CDR2 YYREEE (reference sequence). J was trimmed by 6 bases and V by 4 bases; bases with no gene match: 7. The CDR3 totals 13 residues.

The J gene is TRBJ1-1, the V gene TRBV5-1; no clear D. Per germline, CDR1 SGHRS and CDR2 YFSETQ. The CDR3 has 13 amino acids. V lost 6 bases and J 3 bases, leaving 12 bases between the germline ends. DNA for the CDR3: TGCGCCAGCACCCAATGGAGGGACACTGAAGCTTTCTTT. It codes for CASTQWRDTEAFF.

V gene TRBV7-3 combines with J gene TRBJ1-6; D is undetermined. The V and J ends lost 1 base and 9 bases respectively, with 10 bases between them. CDR3 length: 14 amino acids. Per germline, CDR1 SGHTA and CDR2 FQGTGA. CDR3 nucleotide sequence: TGTGCCAGCAGCTTAAGGGCTCTCGGTTCACCCCTCCACTTT. It specifies CASSLRALGSPLHF.

This clone was seen only once. The chain has TRBV29-1 and TRBJ1-1; D unclear. CDR3 size: 14 residues. Trimming stripped 7 bases from V and 0 bases from J, with 15 bases between. Germline CDR1 reads SQVTM; CDR2 reads ANQGSEA. CDR3 amino acids: CSARSRLVNTEAFF. The CDR3 DNA sequence: TGCAGCGCTCGCAGTCGTTTGGTGAACACTGAAGCTTTCTTT.